This record concerns one TCR beta chain sequence. This record comes from a study of cytomegalovirus exposure and HLA in healthy donors. This CDR3 spans 13 amino acids. Germline V gene sequence: CDR1 SGHRS, CDR2 YFSETQ. V was clipped by 0 bases and J by 4 bases, with 7 bases between them. The PCR used 60 Vbeta and 13 Jbeta primers. Produced via immunoSEQ multiplex PCR; TCRdb's table is partial and in-frame only. Among about 100,000 clones listed, around 74% were seen once. The receptor was derived from a female donor in good health and CMV-seropositive. Material for sequencing was PBMCs. The rearrangement joins TRBV5-1 to TRBJ2-5, with D perhaps matching TRBD2 (6 bases). CDR3 protein: CASSLEEGETQYF. In DNA, the CDR3 is TGCGCCAGCAGCTTGGAGGAGGGAGAGACCCAGTACTTC.